The clone carrying this T cell receptor beta chain was observed a few times. Antigen specificity is unknown. This sample is drawn from a study of T-cell reconstitution after alpha-beta-depleted transplantation in children. Findings and caveats of the study: Some patients' high day-60 TCRbeta diversity was traced to surviving recipient T cells and thymic progenitors. Where alpha-beta T cells came from about two months after transplant was reportedly several hundred expanded graft clones. Newly produced T cells mostly provided counts and TCRbeta diversity after one year, as hyperexpanded clones declined.

The V gene's germline CDR1 is DFQATT and CDR2 SNEGSKA (reference sequence). The length of the CDR3 is 18 residues. Trimming cost V 0 bases and J 4 bases; bases outside gene matches: 17. Unique molecular identifiers featured in how the TCRbeta library was prepared. A single record per CDR3 protein comes from TCRdb applying MiXCR to the PCR reads. The data hold 550,000 to 600,000 distinct CDR3 sequences, with about 23% observed a single time. The sample in question was PBMCs, mostly from graft donor cells, obtained 360 days after TCRalphabeta/CD19-depleted stem cell transplant. This receptor was obtained from a boy younger than two who had a stem cell transplant for acute myeloid leukemia, so the T cells may come from the graft donor. The chain uses TRBV20-1 and TRBJ2-7, with 8 bases aligning to TRBD1. CDR3: CSARDFTTGGNKGYEQYF. The CDR3 region has the DNA TGCAGTGCTAGAGATTTCACAACAGGGGGTAATAAAGGGTACGAGCAGTACTTC.